Presented here are 4 T cell receptor beta chains from one specimen sequenced in a study of identical twins. Via MiXCR, TCRdb re-called the 5' RACE reads, giving one row per CDR3 protein. The sample yields approximately 600,000 distinct CDR3 sequences, approximately 9.6% seen once. These data are also associated with another study on yellow fever vaccine responses in identical twins.

Sequenced: PBMCs. The receptors were gathered from a woman between 18 and 29 years old in good health.

This chain's CDR3 is CASSSHRGTAFF. The CDR3 nucleotides read TGTGCCAGCAGCTCACACAGGGGGACAGCTTTCTTT. The chain carries TRBV11-3 and TRBJ1-1; 8 positions agree with TRBD1. The V gene's germline CDR1 is SGHNT and CDR2 YENEEA. V dropped 4 bases and J dropped 10; count of bases not matched to a gene: 5. The CDR3 contains 12 residues.

The sample holds many counts of this clonotype. This sequence joins TRBV21-1 and TRBJ2-1; the table's TRBD2 call for D was not verified on the DNA. TRBV21-1 is given as a pseudogene. This CDR3 region has 15 residues. The CDR3 coding sequence is TGTGCCAGCAGCATGGGACTAGCGGCCTACAATGAGCAGTTCTTC. Translation gives CASSMGLAAYNEQFF.

The chain uses TRBV4-2 and TRBJ2-3; 8 bases are shared with TRBD2. Germline assignment: CDR1 LGHNA and CDR2 YNFKEQ. This CDR3 has 16 amino acids. V was pared by 4 bases and J by 1 base, with 7 bases of the junction left unmatched. CDR3 coding DNA: TGTGCCAGCAGCCCCCTGGGTAGCGGGGGCACAGATACGCAGTATTTT. It is translated as CASSPLGSGGTDTQYF.

This clonotype showed up many times. The chain couples TRBV7-9 to TRBJ1-5; D unclear. V shed 5 bases and J shed 0 bases, with 8 bases lying between them. Germline CDR1 and CDR2: SEHNR and FQNEAQ (reference sequence). The CDR3 loop spans 14 amino acids. The CDR3 DNA reads TGTGCCAGCAGCCCGCAGTATAGCAATCAGCCCCAGCATTTT. This encodes CASSPQYSNQPQHF.